These 18 T cell receptor beta chains came from one sample sequenced in a study of cytomegalovirus exposure and HLA in healthy donors. TCRdb's table, derived via immunoSEQ multiplex PCR, lists solely in-frame clones and lacks some. The sample has hundreds of thousands of clones; around 86% are singletons. Sequenced: PBMCs. Receptor source: a woman under 30 in good health and CMV-seropositive.

The chain employs TRBV5-6 and TRBJ1-1; TRBD1 aligns across 8 bases. This CDR3 region has 17 residues. CDR1 is SGHDT, CDR2 YYEEEE, per germline. The V gene end was trimmed by 0 bases and the J gene end by 2 bases; junction bases not matched to a gene: 9. CDR3 nucleotides: TGTGCCAGCAGCTTGGTTATCGGACAGGGAATAAACACTGAAGCTTTCTTT. Amino acid sequence: CASSLVIGQGINTEAFF.

This clone was seen just once. V and J are TRBV5-4 and TRBJ1-1, with TRBD1 matching over 8 bases. The CDR3 has 14 amino acids. Trimming cost V 9 bases and J 5 bases; bases outside gene matches: 12. CDR1 and CDR2 (germline): SGHNT, YYREEE (reference sequence). The CDR3 protein is CATGGRTGRTEAFF. CDR3 in DNA: TGTGCCACCGGGGGACGGACAGGGCGAACTGAAGCTTTCTTT. The full variable domain, rest sourced from reference TRBV5-4 and TRBJ1-1, is ETGVTQSPTHLIKTRGQQVTLRCSSQSGHNTVSWYQQALGQGPQFIFQYYREEENGRGNFPPRFSGLQFPNYSSELNVNALELDDSALYLCATGGRTGRTEAFFGQGTRLTVV.

The chain has TRBV7-2 and TRBJ1-5, with 10 bases lining up with TRBD1. Trimming took 2 bases from V and 6 from J; bases not matched to a gene: 1. Germline V gives CDR1 SGHTA, CDR2 FQGNSA. The CDR3 sequence is 14 residues long. The CDR3 DNA sequence: TGTGCCAGCAGCTTAAGGGACAGGGGTCAGCCCCAGCATTTT. Amino acids: CASSLRDRGQPQHF.

The J gene is TRBJ2-3, the V gene TRBV6-6; D unclear. V was trimmed by 2 bases and J by 5 bases, leaving 8 bases between them. This CDR3 is 13 amino acids long. Germline V lookup: CDR1 MNHNY, CDR2 SVGAGI (reference sequence). DNA for the CDR3: TGTGCCAGCAGTTACCCCGGGTTAGATACGCAGTATTTT. Its translation is CASSYPGLDTQYF.

The chain combines TRBV21-1 with TRBJ2-5; the D segment call TRBD2 is taken from the table without a DNA check. TRBV21-1 is a pseudogene segment. This CDR3 has 11 residues. CDR3 sequence: CASSSLWTQYF. The CDR3 DNA reads as TGTGCCAGCAGCTCCCTATGGACCCAGTACTTC.

This chain uses TRBV27 with TRBJ2-7; D possibly corresponds to TRBD2 (6 bases). Germline V CDR1 and CDR2: MNHEY, SMNVEV (reference sequence). The CDR3 is 14 residues long. V shed 1 base and J shed 0 bases, with 7 bases lying between them. The CDR3 loop is CASSLLGGSYEQYF. The CDR3 bases are TGTGCCAGCAGTTTATTGGGGGGCTCCTACGAGCAGTACTTC.

This clone has only one observation. The chain joins TRBV7-7 to TRBJ1-1; TRBD1 matches 9 bases. The CDR3 totals 18 residues. The J segment lost 0 bases and the V segment lost 5 bases, leaving 13 bases of the junction unmatched. The germline CDR1 and CDR2 sequences are SSHAT and FNYEAQ (reference sequence). The CDR3: CASSPILPGQGMNTEAFF. The CDR3 DNA reads TGTGCCAGCAGCCCTATACTCCCCGGACAGGGGATGAACACTGAAGCTTTCTTT.

This clone was seen a few times. The V and J genes are TRBV11-2 and TRBJ1-1, with D possibly matching TRBD1 (6 bases). V gave up 5 bases and J gave up 6 bases, with 16 bases separating them. CDR1 is SGHAT, CDR2 FQNNGV, per germline. The CDR3 runs 14 residues. CDR3 sequence reads: CASSPGGKGAEAFF. The DNA of the CDR3 is TGTGCCAGCAGCCCGGGGGGCAAGGGAGCTGAAGCTTTCTTT.

DNA of the CDR3: TGTGCCAGCAGTGAAGGTTTCGGTTCTCTGAACACTGAAGCTTTCTTT. Translated: CASSEGFGSLNTEAFF. The chain couples TRBV6-1 to TRBJ1-1; D ambiguous. There are 16 residues in the CDR3. V was clipped by 1 base and J by 0 bases, with 12 bases between them. The germline V gene encodes CDR1 MNHNS and CDR2 SASEGT.

The chain couples TRBV29-1 to TRBJ2-7; TRBD1 is a possible D gene (6 bases). V gave up 3 bases and J gave up 4 bases, with 13 bases separating them. The CDR3 sequence is 13 residues long. Germline V gene lookup returns CDR1 SQVTM and CDR2 ANQGSEA. The CDR3 loop reads CSVEEAGEYEQYF. The CDR3 bases are TGCAGCGTTGAGGAGGCAGGGGAATACGAGCAGTACTTC.

V and J are TRBV6-6 and TRBJ2-7; 11 nucleotides align to TRBD2. The CDR3 runs 14 residues. The junction had 1 base not matched to a gene; V was cut back by 4 bases and J by 2 bases. Germline V gene data show CDR1 as MNHNY and CDR2 as SVGAGI (reference sequence). CDR3 nucleotides: TGTGCCAGCAGTTTGACTAGCGGGACCTACGAGCAGTACTTC. This gives the protein CASSLTSGTYEQYF.

V gene TRBV9 combines with J gene TRBJ2-1; D is perhaps TRBD1 (6 bases). Germline V gene sequence: CDR1 SGDLS, CDR2 YYNGEE. V lost 3 bases to trimming and J lost 5 bases, with 12 bases between them. This CDR3 is 14 amino acids long. CDR3 nucleotide sequence: TGTGCCAGCAGCGAAGACAGGTATGACAATGAGCAGTTCTTC. As protein: CASSEDRYDNEQFF. The whole variable domain, remainder taken from reference TRBV9 and TRBJ2-1, is DSGVTQTPKHLITATGQRVTLRCSPRSGDLSVYWYQQSLDQGLQFLIQYYNGEERAKGNILERFSAQQFPDLHSELNLSSLELGDSALYFCASSEDRYDNEQFFGPGTRLTVL.

This chain uses TRBV11-2 with TRBJ2-1; D gene uncertain. The CDR3 spans 16 residues. V lost 3 bases, J lost 2 bases, and 14 bases lay in between. Germline V gene data show CDR1 as SGHAT and CDR2 as FQNNGV. The CDR3 DNA sequence: TGTGCCAGCAGCTTGAACTCAAGACTCCCCTACAATGAGCAGTTCTTC. Translated: CASSLNSRLPYNEQFF.

The chain uses TRBV7-3 and TRBJ2-1; a weak D match, TRBD2 (6 bases). V dropped 1 base and J dropped 5 bases, with 9 bases sitting between them. This CDR3 has 14 amino acids. The germline V gene has CDR1 SGHTA and CDR2 FQGTGA. This CDR3 reads CASSLIGSDNEQFF. The CDR3 DNA reads as TGTGCCAGCAGCTTAATCGGGAGTGACAATGAGCAGTTCTTC. The complete variable domain, with remaining parts taken from reference TRBV7-3 and TRBJ2-1, reads GAGVSQTPSNKVTEKGKYVELRCDPISGHTALYWYRQSLGQGPEFLIYFQGTGAADDSGLPNDRFFAVRPEGSVSTLKIQRTERGDSAVYLCASSLIGSDNEQFFGPGTRLTVL.

This clone was seen a single time. The chain recombines TRBV7-9 with TRBJ2-5; D is uncertain. Trimming removed 1 base from V and 1 base from J, with 10 bases in between. CDR3 length equals 15 residues. Germline V gives CDR1 SEHNR, CDR2 FQNEAQ (reference sequence). The CDR3 DNA reads TGTGCCAGCAGCTTAGAAGAGGCGATCCAAGAGACCCAGTACTTC. Translation: CASSLEEAIQETQYF.

The rearrangement joins TRBV6-5 to TRBJ1-5; 7 nucleotides align to TRBD1. The CDR3 is made up of 14 amino acids. The V gene's germline CDR1 is MNHEY and CDR2 SVGAGI. The ends lost 2 bases at V and 6 bases at J; junction bases unmatched: 4. CDR3 loop: CASSYRGGGQPQHF. CDR3 in DNA: TGTGCCAGCAGTTACCGAGGGGGCGGTCAGCCCCAGCATTTT.

The chain recombines TRBV4-1 with TRBJ2-3, with 12 bases identical to TRBD2. The CDR3 contains 19 residues. V was clipped by 0 bases and J by 1 base; unmatched bases: 8. CDR1 is MGHRA, CDR2 YSYEKL, per germline. CDR3 residues: CASSQEGLAGPRGTDTQYF. The CDR3 bases are TGCGCCAGCAGCCAAGAAGGACTAGCGGGACCGAGGGGCACAGATACGCAGTATTTT.

V is TRBV5-4 and J is TRBJ2-7; 11 positions agree with TRBD2. This CDR3 contains 17 residues. From germline, CDR1 is SGHNT and CDR2 YYREEE (reference sequence). V shed 5 bases and J 4 bases; nucleotides not matched to a gene: 14. CDR3 in DNA: TGTGCCAGCAGTAGGGGGGGGACTAGCGGTAATCCGTACGAGCAGTACTTC. This translates into CASSRGGTSGNPYEQYF. Supplemented by reference TRBV5-4 and TRBJ2-7, the full variable domain reads ETGVTQSPTHLIKTRGQQVTLRCSSQSGHNTVSWYQQALGQGPQFIFQYYREEENGRGNFPPRFSGLQFPNYSSELNVNALELDDSALYLCASSRGGTSGNPYEQYFGPGTRLTVT.